A selection of T cell receptor beta chains follows, all from one sample in a study of OX40 agonist ivuxolimab in advanced cancers. Some clones are missing from TCRdb's copy, which holds only in-frame ones; the method was immunoSEQ multiplex PCR. The data contain tens of thousands of clones, 85% to 90% of them singletons. The sequenced sample was CD4+ or CD8+ T cells sorted from blood, obtained in a trial of the OX40 agonist ivuxolimab. The receptors were sampled from an adult with an advanced solid tumor such as melanoma, head and neck, liver or kidney cancer. The CDR3 runs from the conserved cysteine through the conserved F or W. Each record gives: CDR3 protein, CDR3 DNA, clone size, D gene, V gene, J gene. The D gene is left open where the match is weak. Only part of the rows carry a size: once, few, many, or a class if the clone is expanded.

CASSLHFTNEQFF	TGTGCCAGCAGCTTACATTTCACGAATGAGCAGTTCTTC	-	-	TRBV11-2	TRBJ2-1
CASSLGPFNSPLHF	TGTGCCAGCAGCTTAGGACCGTTTAATTCACCCCTCCACTTT	few	-	TRBV7-2	TRBJ1-6
CASSLVAAGGQETQYF	TGTGCCAGCAGCTTGGTTGCAGCGGGGGGTCAAGAGACCCAGTACTTC	-	TRBD2	TRBV5-6	TRBJ2-5
CASSTTGLHEQYF	TGTGCCAGCAGCACGACAGGGCTCCACGAGCAGTACTTC	-	TRBD1	TRBV7-2	TRBJ2-7
CASSLRGDQPQHF	TGTGCCAGCAGCTTAAGGGGTGATCAGCCCCAGCATTTT	-	-	TRBV7-9	TRBJ1-5
CASASGRERTGELFF	TGTGCCAGCGCTAGCGGGAGGGAGAGGACCGGGGAGCTGTTTTTT	-	TRBD2	TRBV7-3	TRBJ2-2
CASRPKNQETQYF	TGTGCCAGCAGACCCAAGAACCAAGAGACCCAGTACTTC	-	-	TRBV2	TRBJ2-5
CASASGQEGYEQYF	TGCGCCAGCGCCTCCGGACAGGAAGGCTACGAGCAGTACTTC	-	TRBD1	TRBV5-1	TRBJ2-7
CASSPPRQSSYNEQFF	TGTGCCAGCTCACCACCGAGGCAGAGCTCCTACAATGAGCAGTTCTTC	-	-	TRBV18	TRBJ2-1
CASSPRTGVALGGYTF	TGTGCCAGCAGCCCGCGGACAGGGGTGGCCTTGGGCGGCTACACCTTC	-	TRBD1	TRBV9	TRBJ1-2
CASSFVRGVNTEAFF	TGTGCCAGCAGTTTCGTACGGGGGGTGAACACTGAAGCTTTCTTT	-	-	TRBV27	TRBJ1-1
CSVQPNRDGYTF	TGCAGCGTGCAACCCAACAGGGATGGCTACACCTTC	-	-	TRBV29-1	TRBJ1-2
CASIKRTGDEKLFF	TGTGCCAGCATTAAGAGGACAGGGGATGAAAAACTGTTTTTT	few	TRBD1	TRBV6-1	TRBJ1-4
CASSAGILASYEQYF	TGCGCCAGCAGCGCCGGGATTCTGGCCTCCTACGAGCAGTACTTC	-	-	TRBV5-1	TRBJ2-7
CATSSGHSNTGELFF	TGTGCCACCAGCTCGGGACATTCGAACACCGGGGAGCTGTTTTTT	-	-	TRBV15	TRBJ2-2
CASSQHSGVEDTQYF	TGTGCCAGCAGCCAACATAGCGGGGTGGAAGATACGCAGTATTTT	-	TRBD2	TRBV7-8	TRBJ2-3
CASNGQIFNTGELFF	TGTGCCAGCAACGGACAGATCTTTAACACCGGGGAGCTGTTTTTT	-	-	TRBV28	TRBJ2-2
CASSLGSFRLNTEAFF	TGTGCCAGCAGCTTGGGCAGTTTTAGGTTGAACACTGAAGCTTTCTTT	-	-	TRBV5-5	TRBJ1-1
CASSLLGATNEKLFF	TGTGCCAGCAGCTTACTGGGGGCGACTAATGAAAAACTGTTTTTT	-	-	TRBV5-6	TRBJ1-4
CASSSWGVGTDTQYF	TGTGCCAGCAGTTCTTGGGGTGTGGGCACAGATACGCAGTATTTT	-	-	TRBV6-5	TRBJ2-3
CAISENAGDGYTF	TGTGCCATCAGTGAGAACGCAGGGGACGGCTACACCTTC	-	-	TRBV10-3	TRBJ1-2
CASSRGLAGEQYF	TGTGCCAGCAGTAGAGGACTAGCGGGCGAGCAGTACTTC	-	TRBD2	TRBV2	TRBJ2-7
CASSEDSAVYGYTF	TGTGCCAGCAGTGAAGACAGTGCGGTCTATGGCTACACCTTC	-	-	TRBV2	TRBJ1-2